This entry features one T cell receptor beta chain sequence. What it binds is unknown. The source of the sample is a study of T cell responses to AZD1222 COVID-19 vaccine. Study outcomes and limitations: Increases in Spike-specific TCR breadth and depth were seen after two AZD1222 doses. The CD4 TCRs associated with vaccination extended across spike and predominated at 160-218 and 743-854.

Method: immunoSEQ multiplex PCR; TCRdb's copy keeps in-frame clones and lacks some. The table records roughly 140,000 clones, roughly 90% of them present only once. With V trimmed by 5 bases and J by 3 bases, 4 bases remained unmatched. This CDR3 is 15 amino acids long. Per germline, CDR1 KGHDR and CDR2 SFDVKD. This receptor was identified in an adult who received the AZD1222 COVID-19 vaccine. Sequencing used peripheral blood, obtained 28 days after the second AZD1222 dose. The V call is TRBV24-1, the J call TRBJ2-2, with TRBD1 matching 8 bases. The CDR3 here is CATSGRGHDTGELFF. The CDR3 bases are TGTGCCACCAGTGGCAGGGGGCATGACACCGGGGAGCTGTTTTTT.